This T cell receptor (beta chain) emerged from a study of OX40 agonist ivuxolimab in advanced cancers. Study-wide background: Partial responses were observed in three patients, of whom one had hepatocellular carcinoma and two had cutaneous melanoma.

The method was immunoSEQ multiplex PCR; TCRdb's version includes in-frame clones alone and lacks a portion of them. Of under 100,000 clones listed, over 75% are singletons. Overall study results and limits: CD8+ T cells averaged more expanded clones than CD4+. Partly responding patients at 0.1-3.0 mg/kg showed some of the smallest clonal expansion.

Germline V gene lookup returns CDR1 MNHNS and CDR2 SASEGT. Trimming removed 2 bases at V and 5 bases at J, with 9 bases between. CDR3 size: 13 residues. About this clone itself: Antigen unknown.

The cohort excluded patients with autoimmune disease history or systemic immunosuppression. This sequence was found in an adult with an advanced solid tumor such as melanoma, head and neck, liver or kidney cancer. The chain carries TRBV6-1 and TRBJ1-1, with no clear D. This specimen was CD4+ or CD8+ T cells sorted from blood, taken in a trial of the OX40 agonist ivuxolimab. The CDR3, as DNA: TGTGCCAGCAGTGAACCCTCGGGGACTGAAGCTTTCTTT. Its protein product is CASSEPSGTEAFF.